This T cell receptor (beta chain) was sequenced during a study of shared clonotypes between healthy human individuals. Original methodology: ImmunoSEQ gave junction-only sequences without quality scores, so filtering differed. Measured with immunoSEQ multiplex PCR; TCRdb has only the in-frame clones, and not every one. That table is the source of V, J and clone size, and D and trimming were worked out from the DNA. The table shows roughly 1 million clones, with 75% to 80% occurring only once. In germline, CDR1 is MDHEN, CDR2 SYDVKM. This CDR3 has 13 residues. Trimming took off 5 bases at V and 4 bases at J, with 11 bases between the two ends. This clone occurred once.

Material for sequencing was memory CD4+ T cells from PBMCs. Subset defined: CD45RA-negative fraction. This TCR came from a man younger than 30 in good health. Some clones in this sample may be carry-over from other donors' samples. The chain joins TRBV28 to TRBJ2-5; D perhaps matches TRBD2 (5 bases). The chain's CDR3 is CASSTSRGETQYF. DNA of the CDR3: TGTGCCAGCAGTACTTCACGGGGAGAGACCCAGTACTTC.